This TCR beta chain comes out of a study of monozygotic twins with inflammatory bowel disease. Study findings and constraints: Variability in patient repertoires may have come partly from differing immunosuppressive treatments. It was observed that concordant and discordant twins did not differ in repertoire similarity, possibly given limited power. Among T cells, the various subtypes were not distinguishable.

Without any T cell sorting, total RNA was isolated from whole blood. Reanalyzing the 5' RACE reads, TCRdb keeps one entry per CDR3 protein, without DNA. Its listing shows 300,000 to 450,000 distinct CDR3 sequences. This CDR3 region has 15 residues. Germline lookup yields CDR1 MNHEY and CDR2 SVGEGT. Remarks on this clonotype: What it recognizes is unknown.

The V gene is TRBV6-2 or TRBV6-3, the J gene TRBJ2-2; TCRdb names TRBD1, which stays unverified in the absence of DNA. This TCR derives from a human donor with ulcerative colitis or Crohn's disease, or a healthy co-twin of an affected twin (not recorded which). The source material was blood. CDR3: CASSHWTGISGELFF.